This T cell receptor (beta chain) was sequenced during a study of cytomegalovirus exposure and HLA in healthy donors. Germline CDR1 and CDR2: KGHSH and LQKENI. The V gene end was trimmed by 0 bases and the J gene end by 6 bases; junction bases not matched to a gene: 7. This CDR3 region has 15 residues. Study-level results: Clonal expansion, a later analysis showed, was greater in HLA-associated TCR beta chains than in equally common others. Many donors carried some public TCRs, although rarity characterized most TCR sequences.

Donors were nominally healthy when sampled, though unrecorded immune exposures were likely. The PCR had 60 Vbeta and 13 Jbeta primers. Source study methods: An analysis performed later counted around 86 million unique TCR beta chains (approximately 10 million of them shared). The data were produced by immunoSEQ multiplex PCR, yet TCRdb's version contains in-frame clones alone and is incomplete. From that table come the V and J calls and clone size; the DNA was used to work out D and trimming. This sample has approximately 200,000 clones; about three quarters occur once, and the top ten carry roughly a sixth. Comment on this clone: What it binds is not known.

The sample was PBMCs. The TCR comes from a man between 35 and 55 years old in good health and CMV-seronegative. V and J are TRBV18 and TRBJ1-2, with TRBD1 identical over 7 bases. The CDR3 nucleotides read TGTGCCAGCTCACCACCCACCAAGGGGGCCAATGGCTACACCTTC. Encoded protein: CASSPPTKGANGYTF.